The 13 T cell receptor beta chains listed next were all sequenced from one sample in a study of blood T cell repertoires in COVID-19. TCRdb keeps only in-frame clones here, not all; method: immunoSEQ multiplex PCR. Of some 240,000 clones in the sample, over 75% were seen once. The sequencing input was PBMCs or T cells enriched from blood (not recorded which). The origin of the receptors is a woman aged 40 to 55 who had been exposed to COVID-19.

This clone has ten or more counts. This chain links TRBV5-5 with TRBJ1-2, with TRBD1 identical over 8 bases. This CDR3 region has 12 residues. The V gene's germline CDR1 is SGHKS and CDR2 YYEKEE (reference sequence). J was trimmed by 7 bases and V by 4 bases; bases with no gene match: 3. CDR3 protein: CASSQDRVGYTF. The CDR3, as DNA: TGTGCCAGCAGCCAGGACAGGGTTGGCTACACCTTC.

V and J are TRBV5-8 and TRBJ1-1; 9 bases align to TRBD1. The CDR3 consists of 14 residues. Germline CDR1 is SGHTS and CDR2 is YDEGEE. With 3 bases clipped from V and 1 base from J, the junction kept 1 base outside the gene matches. The CDR3 DNA reads as TGTGCCAGCAGCTGGGGACAGGGGAACACTGAAGCTTTCTTT. Its protein product is CASSWGQGNTEAFF.

J is TRBJ2-1 and V is TRBV14, with 9 bases that match TRBD2. Losses at the gene ends were 4 bases for V and 5 bases for J; bases not matched to a gene: 15. Germline V gene lookup returns CDR1 SGHDN and CDR2 FVKESK. This CDR3 spans 18 amino acids. This CDR3 reads CASSPYTGLADGNNEQFF. For the CDR3, the DNA is TGTGCCAGCAGCCCATACACGGGACTAGCCGACGGAAACAATGAGCAGTTCTTC.

This chain uses TRBV6-5 with TRBJ1-1, with D hard to call. This CDR3 spans 14 amino acids. Looked up from germline, CDR1 is MNHEY and CDR2 is SVGAGI. Trimming removed 1 base at V and 2 bases at J, with 8 bases between. The CDR3 nucleotides read TGTGCCAGCAGTTACTACCGAGGAAACACTGAAGCTTTCTTT. As protein: CASSYYRGNTEAFF.

This rearrangement joins TRBV11-3 to TRBJ1-2; weak D call: TRBD1 (6 bases). The length of the CDR3 is 14 residues. In germline, CDR1 is SGHNT, CDR2 YENEEA. Trimming removed 5 bases at V and 2 bases at J, with 12 bases between. The chain's CDR3 is CASSPMGANYGYTF. CDR3 nucleotides: TGTGCCAGCAGCCCCATGGGGGCCAACTATGGCTACACCTTC.

This chain uses TRBV7-3 with TRBJ2-1; 12 nucleotides line up with TRBD2. CDR1 and CDR2 (germline): SGHTA, FQGTGA. Unmatched junction bases numbered 4, after V lost 5 bases and J lost 8 bases. The length of the CDR3 is 14 residues. The CDR3 sequence is CASSLAGGGDEQFF. As DNA, the CDR3 is TGTGCCAGCAGCCTAGCGGGAGGGGGCGATGAGCAGTTCTTC.

Remarks on this clone: Other DNA sequences within the sample encode an identical CDR3. The rearrangement joins TRBV27 to TRBJ1-2, with D perhaps matching TRBD1 (5 bases). Germline lookup yields CDR1 MNHEY and CDR2 SMNVEV (reference sequence). The V gene lost 3 bases and the J gene lost 4 bases, with 9 bases spanning the gap. The CDR3 sequence is 13 residues long. The CDR3: CASSLGQGYGYTF. In nucleotides, the CDR3 is TGTGCCAGCAGTTTGGGGCAGGGCTATGGCTACACCTTC.

The gene calls are TRBV2 and TRBJ1-4; D might be TRBD1 (5 bases). V dropped 2 bases and J dropped 8 bases, with 12 bases sitting between them. CDR3 length: 14 residues. Germline CDR1 and CDR2: SNHLY and FYNNEI. The CDR3 reads CASSETQGREKLFF. For the CDR3, the DNA is TGTGCCAGCAGTGAAACCCAGGGTCGGGAAAAACTGTTTTTT.

Here the CDR3 DNA reads TGTGCCAGCCGACGGGGACAGACCAACACTGAAGCTTTCTTT. As protein: CASRRGQTNTEAFF. J is TRBJ1-1 and V is TRBV18; the match to TRBD1 covers 7 bases. V lost 8 bases to trimming and J lost 2 bases; unmatched junction nucleotides: 8. The CDR3 is made up of 14 amino acids. Germline V gene sequence: CDR1 KGHSH, CDR2 LQKENI.

The chain employs TRBV7-2 and TRBJ1-5; no firm D call. V shed 0 bases and J shed 0 bases, with 12 bases lying between them. Germline V gene data show CDR1 as SGHTA and CDR2 as FQGNSA. This CDR3 region has 17 residues. CDR3 protein: CASSLALTFPSNQPQHF. The CDR3 DNA is TGTGCCAGCAGCTTAGCGCTAACGTTTCCTAGCAATCAGCCCCAGCATTTT.

The CDR3 nucleotides are TGCAGCGTCCAGACCGGAGGGACAGGTGGCAATCAGCCCCAGCATTTT. Protein: CSVQTGGTGGNQPQHF. This chain joins TRBV29-1 and TRBJ1-5, with TRBD1 matching 8 bases. With 6 bases clipped from V and 2 bases from J, the junction kept 12 bases outside the gene matches. The length of the CDR3 is 16 residues. Germline V gene data show CDR1 as SQVTM and CDR2 as ANQGSEA.

This chain connects TRBV7-2 to TRBJ2-2; 7 bases line up with TRBD1. This CDR3 region has 16 residues. Unmatched junction bases numbered 2, after V lost 1 base and J lost 0 bases. Germline CDR1 and CDR2: SGHTA and FQGNSA. CDR3 loop: CASSLGGTANTGELFF. The CDR3 nucleotides are TGTGCCAGCAGCTTAGGGGGGACAGCGAACACCGGGGAGCTGTTTTTT.

The gene calls are TRBV6-4 and TRBJ1-6; 9 bases are shared with TRBD1. From germline, CDR1 is MRHNA and CDR2 SNTAGT. This CDR3 is built from 13 residues. Trimming took 6 bases from V and 9 from J; bases not matched to a gene: 3. The CDR3 loop is CASRGQGGSPLHF. The DNA for the CDR3 is TGTGCCAGCAGGGGACAGGGCGGTTCACCCCTCCACTTT.